The rows below give T cell receptor beta chains drawn from one sample of a study of control samples from healthy donors and cancer patients. Profiling relied on immunoSEQ multiplex PCR, and the TCRdb table lists in-frame clones only, not all of them. Among tens of thousands of clones listed, around 92% were seen once. The sequenced sample was blood. These receptors were obtained from a man aged 45-65 years in good health. Each CDR3 is given with its conserved first and last residue. The D gene is left open where the match is weak. Rows give clone size only sometimes, using once, few, many, or a class for an expanded clone.

TRBV14,few,TRBJ1-5,TRBD1,CASRGTGVHF,TGTGCCAGCCGGGGGACAGGGGTGCATTTT
TRBV7-6,-,TRBJ2-2,TRBD2,CASSRGGGTGELFF,TGTGCCAGCAGCCGGGGGGGCGGGACCGGGGAGCTGTTTTTT
TRBV4-2,-,TRBJ1-3,-,CASSQDAGVANTIYF,TGTGCCAGCAGCCAAGATGCAGGGGTCGCAAACACCATATATTTT
TRBV18,-,TRBJ2-3,-,CASSPLRSTDTQYF,TGTGCCAGCTCACCCCTAAGGAGCACAGATACGCAGTATTTT
TRBV18,-,TRBJ2-4,TRBD1,CASSQTQGAGNIQYF,TGTGCCAGCTCACAAACACAGGGGGCAGGAAACATTCAGTACTTC
TRBV6-5,-,TRBJ2-2,-,CASSYRHAGELFF,TGTGCCAGCAGTTACCGACACGCCGGGGAGCTGTTTTTT
TRBV9,-,TRBJ2-5,-,CASSSGQIQETQYF,TGTGCCAGCAGCTCGGGACAAATCCAAGAGACCCAGTACTTC
TRBV11-2,-,TRBJ2-2,TRBD2,CASSQASGGYTGELFF,TGTGCCAGCAGCCAGGCTAGCGGGGGTTACACCGGGGAGCTGTTTTTT
TRBV5-5,-,TRBJ1-1,-,CASSGYKKGVDTEAFF,TGTGCCAGCAGCGGATATAAGAAAGGGGTAGACACTGAAGCTTTCTTT
TRBV11-3,-,TRBJ2-5,-,CASSLPIQETQYF,TGTGCCAGCAGCTTACCAATACAAGAGACCCAGTACTTC
TRBV19,-,TRBJ2-5,-,CASNKDQETQYF,TGTGCCAGTAACAAGGACCAAGAGACCCAGTACTTC
TRBV11-1,-,TRBJ2-7,TRBD1,CASSTGTGSYEQYF,TGTGCCAGCAGCACCGGGACAGGGTCCTACGAGCAGTACTTC
TRBV5-4,-,TRBJ2-1,-,CASSLDGNNEQFF,TGTGCCAGCAGCCTTGACGGGAACAATGAGCAGTTCTTC
TRBV6-5,few,TRBJ2-2,-,CASSRTTGELFF,TGTGCCAGCAGCAGAACCACCGGGGAGCTGTTTTTT
TRBV7-2,few,TRBJ1-2,-,CASSLVGYGYTF,TGTGCCAGCAGCTTAGTGGGCTATGGCTACACCTTC
TRBV12-3/TRBV12-4,-,TRBJ1-1,-,CASILTPNTEAFF,TGTGCCAGCATCCTTACACCTAACACTGAAGCTTTCTTT
TRBV6-1,-,TRBJ1-3,-,CASSVRSTGTGNTIYF,TGTGCCAGCAGTGTTCGCTCTACAGGAACTGGAAACACCATATATTTT
TRBV18,-,TRBJ1-2,TRBD1,CASSRDGTGLYGYTF,TGTGCCAGCTCACGAGACGGGACAGGGCTCTATGGCTACACCTTC
TRBV19,-,TRBJ1-3,-,CASTKVAGNTIYF,TGTGCCAGTACAAAAGTGGCTGGAAACACCATATATTTT
TRBV11-3,-,TRBJ2-7,TRBD2,CASSSGLAGVYEQYF,TGTGCCAGCAGCTCGGGACTAGCGGGGGTATACGAGCAGTACTTC
TRBV25-1,-,TRBJ2-7,TRBD2,CASSRGDFYEQYF,TGTGCCAGCAGTCGGGGGGACTTCTACGAGCAGTACTTC
TRBV7-9,-,TRBJ2-1,-,CASSLNIEGGPSGGQFF,TGTGCCAGCAGCTTAAATATCGAGGGGGGACCATCCGGAGGGCAGTTCTTC
TRBV19,-,TRBJ1-4,-,CASSIEPRASEKLFF,TGTGCCAGTAGTATAGAACCCCGGGCGTCTGAAAAACTGTTTTTT
TRBV4-1,-,TRBJ1-1,-,CASSQERGNLRGEAFF,TGCGCCAGCAGCCAAGAACGGGGGAACCTACGAGGTGAAGCTTTCTTT
TRBV18,-,TRBJ1-3,-,CASSPDRWGNTIYF,TGTGCCAGCTCACCCGACAGGTGGGGAAACACCATATATTTT
TRBV7-8,-,TRBJ1-6,-,CASSLGTGHGSPLHF,TGTGCCAGCAGCTTAGGAACGGGGCACGGTTCACCCCTCCACTTT
TRBV6-5,-,TRBJ1-1,TRBD1,CASSLGQVRGAEAFF,TGTGCCAGCAGTTTAGGACAGGTGAGGGGGGCTGAAGCTTTCTTT
TRBV5-1,-,TRBJ1-6,-,CASSLVWGRSSPLHF,TGCGCCAGCAGCTTGGTCTGGGGGCGTAGTTCACCCCTCCACTTT
TRBV11-3,-,TRBJ2-3,-,CASSAGDTQYF,TGTGCCAGCAGCGCTGGAGATACGCAGTATTTT
TRBV9,-,TRBJ1-1,TRBD1,CASRGQGNTEAFF,TGTGCCAGCAGAGGACAGGGGAACACTGAAGCTTTCTTT
TRBV27,once,TRBJ2-3,TRBD1,CASRATGSTDTQYF,TGCGCCAGCAGAGCGACAGGGAGCACAGATACGCAGTATTTT
TRBV12-3/TRBV12-4,-,TRBJ2-7,-,CASNTGSYEQYF,TGTGCCAGCAACACAGGGTCCTACGAGCAGTACTTC
TRBV5-1,once,TRBJ1-1,TRBD1,CASSFHGQGGTEAFF,TGCGCCAGCAGCTTCCATGGACAGGGAGGTACTGAAGCTTTCTTT
TRBV7-3,-,TRBJ2-3,TRBD2,CASSSSGLNTDTQYF,TGTGCCAGCAGCTCCTCGGGACTAAACACAGATACGCAGTATTTT
TRBV30,-,TRBJ1-1,-,CAWILRGLTENTEAFF,TGTGCCTGGATCCTACGTGGATTAACCGAGAACACTGAAGCTTTCTTT
TRBV28,-,TRBJ1-2,TRBD1,CASSLTGGFNYGYTF,TGTGCCAGCAGTTTAACAGGGGGCTTTAACTATGGCTACACCTTC
TRBV14,-,TRBJ2-1,TRBD1,CASSPAGTGNEQFF,TGTGCCAGCAGCCCCGCCGGGACAGGGAATGAGCAGTTCTTC
TRBV24-1,-,TRBJ1-1,-,CATRTALNTEAFF,TGTGCCACCAGGACAGCCTTGAACACTGAAGCTTTCTTT
TRBV18,-,TRBJ2-1,-,CASSRTGTDTYNEQFF,TGTGCCAGCTCACGTACTGGAACGGACACCTACAATGAGCAGTTCTTC
TRBV11-3,-,TRBJ1-2,-,CASSSHQGGGGYTF,TGTGCCAGCAGCTCACACCAGGGAGGAGGCGGCTACACCTTC
TRBV3-1/TRBV3-2,-,TRBJ2-7,TRBD2,CASSQDSGLAGDEQYF,TGTGCCAGCAGCCAAGATTCCGGTCTAGCGGGGGACGAGCAGTACTTC
TRBV9,-,TRBJ2-5,-,CASSVDNQETQYF,TGTGCCAGCAGCGTAGATAACCAAGAGACCCAGTACTTC
TRBV4-1,-,TRBJ2-7,TRBD1,CASSHFTTGNEQYF,TGCGCCAGCAGCCACTTTACGACAGGGAACGAGCAGTACTTC
TRBV7-2,many,TRBJ2-7,-,CASSLALKRDEQYF,TGTGCCAGCAGCTTAGCCCTGAAACGTGACGAGCAGTACTTC
TRBV3-1/TRBV3-2,-,TRBJ2-5,TRBD1,CASSRSGRGRQETQYF,TGTGCCAGCAGCCGCAGCGGTAGGGGGCGGCAAGAGACCCAGTACTTC
TRBV11-2,-,TRBJ1-2,-,CASSLWTANYGYTF,TGTGCCAGCAGCTTATGGACCGCAAACTATGGCTACACCTTC
TRBV4-1,-,TRBJ2-7,-,CASSRGARSYEQYF,TGCGCCAGCAGCCGGGGTGCCAGATCCTACGAGCAGTACTTC
TRBV15,-,TRBJ1-6,-,CATSRVAGSSPLHF,TGTGCCACCAGCAGAGTAGCAGGGTCTTCACCCCTCCACTTT
TRBV10-3,-,TRBJ2-7,TRBD2,CAISGLAVAYEQYF,TGTGCCATCAGTGGACTAGCGGTCGCCTACGAGCAGTACTTC
TRBV5-1,-,TRBJ2-7,TRBD2,CASSLGGGGAREQYF,TGCGCCAGCAGCTTGGGCGGCGGGGGGGCGCGGGAGCAGTACTTC
TRBV6-5,once,TRBJ1-2,-,CASEDTFYGYTF,TGTGCCAGTGAGGACACATTCTATGGCTACACCTTC